The 20 T cell receptor beta chains below come from one sample, sequenced in a study of cytomegalovirus exposure and HLA in healthy donors. The table came from immunoSEQ multiplex PCR; TCRdb's copy has only in-frame clones and leaves some out. The sample gives tens of thousands of clones, roughly 93% of which show up once; 1.4% to 1.5% is in the top ten. Sequenced material: PBMCs. These TCRs come from a young man in good health and CMV-seronegative.

The chain joins TRBV6-1 to TRBJ1-5, with 7 bases that match TRBD1. CDR3 length equals 19 residues. Germline CDR1 is MNHNS and CDR2 is SASEGT. J was trimmed by 0 bases and V by 1 base; bases with no gene match: 12. CDR3 coding DNA: TGTGCCAGCAGTGAAGTTTTGCGACAGGGCGGCTATAGCAATCAGCCCCAGCATTTT. Its translation: CASSEVLRQGGYSNQPQHF.

The V gene is TRBV9, the J gene TRBJ2-5; 12 bases match TRBD2. Germline loops: CDR1 SGDLS, CDR2 YYNGEE. Losses at the gene ends were 4 bases for V and 4 bases for J; bases not matched to a gene: 8. CDR3 length equals 16 residues. Here the CDR3 DNA reads TGTGCCAGCAGCAACCTAGCGGGAGGGGGCGGAGAGACCCAGTACTTC. It encodes CASSNLAGGGGETQYF.

In its sample, this clone was seen a few times. This chain uses TRBV10-1 with TRBJ2-7; D might be TRBD2 (5 bases). V was pared by 6 bases and J by 5 bases, with 14 bases between. The CDR3 consists of 13 residues. Germline CDR1 reads WNHNN; CDR2 reads SYGVQD (reference sequence). CDR3 coding DNA: TGCGCCAGCAGCGCGCTGGGAGCTAACGAGCAGTACTTC. This gives the protein CASSALGANEQYF.

The CDR3 loop reads CASLQGRNTEAFF. The CDR3 coding sequence is TGTGCCAGTCTTCAGGGGCGAAACACTGAAGCTTTCTTT. The chain recombines TRBV30 with TRBJ1-1; a weak D match, TRBD1 (6 bases). This CDR3 is built from 13 residues. The V end was cut by 8 bases, the J end by 2 bases, with 15 bases between. Germline lookup yields CDR1 GTSNPN and CDR2 SVGIG (reference sequence).

This chain links TRBV9 with TRBJ2-5; D possibly corresponds to TRBD2 (6 bases). V was clipped by 0 bases and J by 4 bases, with 19 bases between them. The CDR3 is 17 residues long. The germline V gene encodes CDR1 SGDLS and CDR2 YYNGEE. CDR3: CASSVAIGVMGGETQYF. CDR3 coding DNA: TGTGCCAGCAGCGTAGCTATTGGGGTGATGGGAGGAGAGACCCAGTACTTC.

The chain has TRBV11-2 and TRBJ2-5; TRBD2 matches at 7 bases. Germline assignment: CDR1 SGHAT and CDR2 FQNNGV. The length of the CDR3 is 14 residues. After removal of 1 base from V and 1 base from J, the junction contained 0 bases not matched to a gene. CDR3 sequence reads: CASSLGTSQETQYF. CDR3 bases: TGTGCCAGCAGCTTAGGGACTAGCCAAGAGACCCAGTACTTC.

This clone was found once. V is TRBV7-9 and J is TRBJ1-1; TRBD1 is a possible D gene (5 bases). Between the trimmed V and J ends, which lost 5 bases and 8 bases, there was a span of 12 bases. Germline CDR1 reads SEHNR; CDR2 reads FQNEAQ (reference sequence). The CDR3 extends over 12 amino acids. CDR3 coding DNA: TGTGCCAGCAGCCCGCGGGGGTCGGAAGCTTTCTTT. Its translation: CASSPRGSEAFF.

The chain carries TRBV19 and TRBJ2-7; TRBD1 is a possible D gene (6 bases). The V gene lost 5 bases and the J gene lost 1 base, with 9 bases spanning the gap. Germline lookup yields CDR1 LNHDA and CDR2 SQIVND (reference sequence). The CDR3 extends over 13 amino acids. The CDR3 region has the DNA TGTGCCAGTAGTTTACAGGGATCCTACGAGCAGTACTTC. Its protein product is CASSLQGSYEQYF.

CDR3 protein: CASSPAYLAYEQYF. CDR3 nucleotide sequence: TGTGCCAGCAGTCCCGCATACTTGGCCTACGAGCAGTACTTC. The chain carries TRBV28 and TRBJ2-7; D call uncertain. The V end lost 5 bases, the J end lost 2 bases, and 13 bases lay between the germline ends. The CDR3 length is 14 residues. Germline V gene lookup returns CDR1 MDHEN and CDR2 SYDVKM. Looking up the rest from reference TRBV28 and TRBJ2-7 gives the full variable domain: DVKVTQSSRYLVKRTGEKVFLECVQDMDHENMFWYRQDPGLGLRLIYFSYDVKMKEKGDIPEGYSVSREKKERFSLILESASTNQTSMYLCASSPAYLAYEQYFGPGTRLTVT.

V and J are TRBV30 and TRBJ2-4, with TRBD1 matching 7 bases. The CDR3 length is 14 residues. V shed 1 base and J 9 bases; nucleotides not matched to a gene: 9. Germline V gene data show CDR1 as GTSNPN and CDR2 as SVGIG (reference sequence). The CDR3 loop is CAWSAGQPSSIQYF. CDR3 nucleotide sequence: TGTGCCTGGAGTGCGGGACAGCCGTCAAGCATTCAGTACTTC.

The chain employs TRBV5-1 and TRBJ2-1, with 8 bases matching TRBD2. Germline lookup yields CDR1 SGHRS and CDR2 YFSETQ. With 1 base clipped from V and 8 bases from J, the junction kept 8 bases outside the gene matches. This CDR3 is 15 amino acids long. DNA for the CDR3: TGCGCCAGCAGCTTGCAGGGGACTAGTACGGATGAGCAGTTCTTC. This sequence encodes CASSLQGTSTDEQFF.

The rearrangement uses TRBV9 and TRBJ2-1; TRBD2 aligns across 12 bases. Germline assignment: CDR1 SGDLS and CDR2 YYNGEE. The V gene end was trimmed by 3 bases and the J gene end by 8 bases; junction bases not matched to a gene: 6. The CDR3 covers 15 residues. CDR3 amino acids: CASSASGRANDEQFF. The CDR3 DNA sequence: TGTGCCAGCAGCGCTAGCGGGAGGGCCAACGATGAGCAGTTCTTC.

The chain joins TRBV9 to TRBJ2-6; D gene unclear. Germline CDR1 SGDLS, CDR2 YYNGEE. V lost 2 bases to trimming and J lost 0 bases, with 3 bases between them. This CDR3 has 14 amino acids. The CDR3 region is CASSVGSGANVLTF. CDR3 DNA: TGTGCCAGCAGCGTCGGCTCTGGGGCCAACGTCCTGACTTTC.

This clone appeared once. The CDR3 is CASSLEGLADSTDTQYF. The CDR3 nucleotides read TGTGCCAGCAGCTTAGAAGGACTAGCGGACAGCACAGATACGCAGTATTTT. This sequence joins TRBV11-3 and TRBJ2-3, with TRBD2 matching 10 bases. This CDR3 has 17 amino acids. Germline lookup yields CDR1 SGHNT and CDR2 YENEEA. Trimming cost V 0 bases and J 0 bases; bases outside gene matches: 3.

V is TRBV9 and J is TRBJ2-1; 8 bases fit TRBD1. With 3 bases clipped from V and 5 bases from J, the junction kept 4 bases outside the gene matches. This CDR3 has 14 residues. Germline V gene lookup returns CDR1 SGDLS and CDR2 YYNGEE. The CDR3 DNA reads as TGTGCCAGCAGCGCCGGACAGGGAAACAATGAGCAGTTCTTC. Protein sequence: CASSAGQGNNEQFF.

The table lists this clone with a count of one. J is TRBJ2-1 and V is TRBV9, with 16 bases lining up with TRBD2. This CDR3 comprises 22 residues. Germline values: CDR1 SGDLS, CDR2 YYNGEE. Trimming at V came to 4 bases and at J to 0 bases, leaving 16 bases not matched to a gene. The CDR3, as DNA: TGTGCCAGCAGCTACCACCTAGGCGAGGGACTAGCGGGAGGGAGCTCCTACAATGAGCAGTTCTTC. It yields the protein CASSYHLGEGLAGGSSYNEQFF.

V usage is TRBV2 and J usage is TRBJ2-7; perhaps TRBD2 as D (5 bases). The germline V gene encodes CDR1 SNHLY and CDR2 FYNNEI. Trimming removed 2 bases from V and 4 bases from J, with 15 bases in between. The length of the CDR3 is 15 residues. CDR3 region: CASSERTGPRYEQYF. The CDR3 DNA sequence: TGTGCCAGCAGTGAAAGGACTGGGCCTCGATACGAGCAGTACTTC. The full variable domain, completed using reference TRBV2 and TRBJ2-7, is EPEVTQTPSHQVTQMGQEVILRCVPISNHLYFYWYRQILGQKVEFLVSFYNNEISEKSEIFDDQFSVERPDGSNFTLKIRSTKLEDSAMYFCASSERTGPRYEQYFGPGTRLTVT.

The chain carries TRBV29-1 and TRBJ2-7, with 7 nucleotides matching TRBD2. The J segment lost 4 bases and the V segment lost 5 bases, leaving 8 bases of the junction unmatched. The germline gives CDR1 SQVTM, CDR2 ANQGSEA. The CDR3 sequence is 13 residues long. The CDR3 bases are TGCAGCGTTCTCGGGAGGAGGAGTTACGAGCAGTACTTC. It is translated as CSVLGRRSYEQYF.

V is TRBV19 and J is TRBJ2-1, with D unresolved. Germline V gene lookup returns CDR1 LNHDA and CDR2 SQIVND (reference sequence). The CDR3 extends over 11 amino acids. V gave up 9 bases and J gave up 4 bases, with 7 bases separating them. This CDR3 reads CASRKYNEQFF. The CDR3, as DNA: TGTGCCAGCAGGAAGTACAATGAGCAGTTCTTC.

V usage is TRBV19 and J usage is TRBJ1-2; D gene uncertain. Looked up from germline, CDR1 is LNHDA and CDR2 is SQIVND (reference sequence). This CDR3 is built from 13 residues. V dropped 3 bases and J dropped 2 bases, with 7 bases sitting between them. The DNA for the CDR3 is TGTGCCAGTAGTATTGAGATCAACTATGGCTACACCTTC. Its protein product is CASSIEINYGYTF.